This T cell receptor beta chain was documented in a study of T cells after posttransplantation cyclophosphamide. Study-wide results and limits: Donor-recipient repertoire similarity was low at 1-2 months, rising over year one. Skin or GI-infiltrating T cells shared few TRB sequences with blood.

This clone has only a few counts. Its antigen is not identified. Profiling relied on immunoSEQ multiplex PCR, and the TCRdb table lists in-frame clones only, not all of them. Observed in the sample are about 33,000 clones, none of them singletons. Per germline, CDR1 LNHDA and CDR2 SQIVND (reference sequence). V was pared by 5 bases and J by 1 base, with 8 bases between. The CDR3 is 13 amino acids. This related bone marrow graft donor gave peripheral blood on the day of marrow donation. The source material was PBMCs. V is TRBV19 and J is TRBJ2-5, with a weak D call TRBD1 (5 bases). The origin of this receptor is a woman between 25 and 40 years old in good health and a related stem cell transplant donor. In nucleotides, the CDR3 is TGTGCCAGTAGTTTACAGGTCCAAGAGACCCAGTACTTC. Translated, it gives CASSLQVQETQYF.